Many counts were recorded for the clone carrying this T cell receptor (beta chain). No antigen is known for it. The study drew its healthy controls from blood bank volunteers in Maryland, USA. The sorted-subset TCR libraries were prepared using 850,000 to 1,000,000 CD4+ or CD8+ T cells as the starting material. In germline, CDR1 is DFQATT, CDR2 SNEGSKA (reference sequence). CDR3 length equals 12 residues. V was pared by 3 bases and J by 3 bases, with 9 bases between. This specimen comes from a study of neurological immune-mediated disorders. Study-level results: Falling below healthy controls, multiple sclerosis showed the least TCR clonal expansion, while HTLV-1-associated myelopathy showed the most.

From 15-18 subjects, over 180 million TCR-beta sequences were obtained in each sequencing run. In TCRdb, the 5' RACE reads were re-called with MiXCR into one record per CDR3 protein. Altogether about 31,000 distinct CDR3 sequences are present, over 3.5% being singletons, with the ten largest covering 25%. The chain is built from TRBV20-1 and TRBJ2-7; weak D call: TRBD1 (5 bases). The sequencing input was CD4+ T cells from blood. The source is a woman in her thirties or forties in good health. The CDR3 DNA sequence: TGCAGTGCTAGTGGGGCTCTCTACGAGCAGTACTTC. Protein product: CSASGALYEQYF.